This passage covers 4 T cell receptor beta chains from one sample sequenced in a study of control samples from healthy donors and cancer patients. The method was immunoSEQ multiplex PCR; TCRdb's version includes in-frame clones alone and lacks a portion of them. The table includes about 120,000 clones, roughly nine tenths detected once. The sequencing sample was made of blood. These receptors all come from a man aged 45-65 years in good health.

The V gene is TRBV6-5, the J gene TRBJ1-2, with 7 positions matching TRBD1. The CDR3 totals 15 residues. The V segment lost 4 bases and the J segment 5 bases; nucleotides outside the gene matches: 10. Germline V lookup: CDR1 MNHEY, CDR2 SVGAGI. The CDR3 DNA reads as TGTGCCAGCAGTTTTGACAGGGAGTTAATTTATGGCTACACCTTC. It codes for CASSFDRELIYGYTF.

The V call is TRBV11-2, the J call TRBJ1-1; tentative D call: TRBD1 (5 bases). The CDR3 runs 13 residues. The germline V and J ends were trimmed by 1 base and 7 bases, with 10 bases remaining between them. Germline CDR1 is SGHAT and CDR2 is FQNNGV. The chain's CDR3 is CASSLAVGDEAFF. As DNA, the CDR3 is TGTGCCAGCAGCTTAGCGGTAGGGGATGAAGCTTTCTTT.

V is TRBV7-7 and J is TRBJ1-4, with D possibly matching TRBD1 (5 bases). The CDR3 totals 13 residues. Looked up from germline, CDR1 is SSHAT and CDR2 is FNYEAQ (reference sequence). The V gene lost 4 bases and the J gene lost 6 bases, with 9 bases spanning the gap. The CDR3 coding sequence is TGTGCCAGCAGCTCGGACAAGTATGAAAAACTGTTTTTT. Translating it yields CASSSDKYEKLFF.

The chain links TRBV5-8 to TRBJ2-2; D not resolved. The CDR3 contains 15 residues. The V gene lost 2 bases and the J gene lost 2 bases, with 10 bases spanning the gap. CDR1 is SGHTS and CDR2 is YDEGEE in the germline V gene. This CDR3 reads CASSLALGNTGELFF. The CDR3 bases are TGTGCCAGCAGCTTAGCTTTAGGAAACACCGGGGAGCTGTTTTTT.